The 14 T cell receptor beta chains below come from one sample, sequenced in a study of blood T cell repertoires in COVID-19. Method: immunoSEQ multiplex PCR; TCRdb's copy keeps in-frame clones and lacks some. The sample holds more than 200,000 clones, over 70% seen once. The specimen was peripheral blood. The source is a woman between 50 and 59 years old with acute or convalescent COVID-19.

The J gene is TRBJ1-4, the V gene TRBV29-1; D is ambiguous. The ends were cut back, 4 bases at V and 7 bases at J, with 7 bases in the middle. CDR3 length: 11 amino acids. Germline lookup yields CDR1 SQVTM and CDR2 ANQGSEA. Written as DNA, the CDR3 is TGCAGCGTTGTTAGTGGTGAAAAACTGTTTTTT. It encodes CSVVSGEKLFF. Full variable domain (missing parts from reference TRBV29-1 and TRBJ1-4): SAVISQKPSRDICQRGTSLTIQCQVDSQVTMMFWYRQQPGQSLTLIATANQGSEATYESGFVIDKFPISRPNLTFSTLTVSNMSPEDSSIYLCSVVSGEKLFFGSGTQLSVL.

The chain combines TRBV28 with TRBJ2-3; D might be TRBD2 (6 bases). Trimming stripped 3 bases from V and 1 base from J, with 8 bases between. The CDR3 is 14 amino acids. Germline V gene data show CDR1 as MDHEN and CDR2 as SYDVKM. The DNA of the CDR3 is TGTGCCAGCAGTTTCCCGGGAGGCACAGATACGCAGTATTTT. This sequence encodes CASSFPGGTDTQYF.

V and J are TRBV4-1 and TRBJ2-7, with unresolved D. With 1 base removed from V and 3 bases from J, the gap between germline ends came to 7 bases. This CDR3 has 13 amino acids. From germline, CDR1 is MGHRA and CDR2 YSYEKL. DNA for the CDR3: TGCGCCAGCAGCCAAGGTGAGATCTACGAGCAGTACTTC. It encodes CASSQGEIYEQYF.

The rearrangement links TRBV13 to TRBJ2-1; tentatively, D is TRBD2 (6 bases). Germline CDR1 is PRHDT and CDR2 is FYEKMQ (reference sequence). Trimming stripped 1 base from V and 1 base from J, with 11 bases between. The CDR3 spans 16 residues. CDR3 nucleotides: TGTGCCAGCAGCTTAGCGGAGGGCCGATCCTACAATGAGCAGTTCTTC. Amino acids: CASSLAEGRSYNEQFF.

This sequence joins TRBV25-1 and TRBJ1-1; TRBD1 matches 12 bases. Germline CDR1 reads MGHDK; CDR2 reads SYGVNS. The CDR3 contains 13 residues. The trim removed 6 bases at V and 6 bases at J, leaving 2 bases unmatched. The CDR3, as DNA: TGTGCCAGCAGAGGGACAGGGGGCTCTGAAGCTTTCTTT. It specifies CASRGTGGSEAFF. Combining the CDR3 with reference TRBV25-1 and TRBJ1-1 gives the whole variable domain EADIYQTPRYLVIGTGKKITLECSQTMGHDKMYWYQQDPGMELHLIHYSYGVNSTEKGDLSSESTVSRIRTEHFPLTLESARPSHTSQYLCASRGTGGSEAFFGQGTRLTVV.

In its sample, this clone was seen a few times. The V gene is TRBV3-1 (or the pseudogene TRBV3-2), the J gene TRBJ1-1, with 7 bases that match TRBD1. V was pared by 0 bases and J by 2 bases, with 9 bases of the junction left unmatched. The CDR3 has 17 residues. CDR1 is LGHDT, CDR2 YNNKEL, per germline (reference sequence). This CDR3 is CASSQDRSRGLNTEAFF. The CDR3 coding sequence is TGTGCCAGCAGCCAAGATCGGTCAAGGGGGCTAAACACTGAAGCTTTCTTT.

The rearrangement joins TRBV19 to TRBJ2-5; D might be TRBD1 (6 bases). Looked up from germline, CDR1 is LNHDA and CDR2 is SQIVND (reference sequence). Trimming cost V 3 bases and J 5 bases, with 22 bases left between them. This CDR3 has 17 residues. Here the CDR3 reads CASSITPSPGQTETQYF. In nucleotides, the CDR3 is TGTGCCAGTAGTATCACCCCGTCCCCGGGACAAACGGAGACCCAGTACTTC.

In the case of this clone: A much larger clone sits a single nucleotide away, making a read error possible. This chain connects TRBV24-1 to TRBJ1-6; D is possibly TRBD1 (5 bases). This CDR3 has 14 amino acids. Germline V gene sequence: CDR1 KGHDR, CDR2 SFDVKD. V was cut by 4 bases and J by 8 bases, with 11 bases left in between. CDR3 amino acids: CATSEGEADSPLHF. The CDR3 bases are TGTGCCACCAGTGAAGGGGAGGCCGATTCACCCCTCCACTTT.

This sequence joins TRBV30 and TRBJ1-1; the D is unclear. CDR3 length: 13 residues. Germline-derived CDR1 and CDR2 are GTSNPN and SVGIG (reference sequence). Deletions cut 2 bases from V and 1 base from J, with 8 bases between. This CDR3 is CAWSNVANTEAFF. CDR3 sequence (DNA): TGTGCCTGGAGTAACGTAGCGAACACTGAAGCTTTCTTT.

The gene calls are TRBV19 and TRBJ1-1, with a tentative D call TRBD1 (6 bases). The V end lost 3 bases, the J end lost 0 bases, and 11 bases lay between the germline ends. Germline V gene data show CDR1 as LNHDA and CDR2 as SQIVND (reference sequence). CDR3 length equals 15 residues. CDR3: CASSIGQRMNTEAFF. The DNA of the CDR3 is TGTGCCAGTAGTATCGGACAGAGGATGAACACTGAAGCTTTCTTT. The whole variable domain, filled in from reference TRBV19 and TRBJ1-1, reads DGGITQSPKYLFRKEGQNVTLSCEQNLNHDAMYWYRQDPGQGLRLIYYSQIVNDFQKGDIAEGYSVSREKKESFPLTVTSAQKNPTAFYLCASSIGQRMNTEAFFGQGTRLTVV.

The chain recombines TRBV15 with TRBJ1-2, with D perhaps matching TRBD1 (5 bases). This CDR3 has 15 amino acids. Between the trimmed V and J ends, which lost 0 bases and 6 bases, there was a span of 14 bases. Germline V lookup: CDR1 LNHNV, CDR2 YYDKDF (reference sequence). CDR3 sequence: CATSRDGKGFHGYTF. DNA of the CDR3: TGTGCCACCAGCAGAGATGGGAAGGGGTTCCATGGCTACACCTTC.

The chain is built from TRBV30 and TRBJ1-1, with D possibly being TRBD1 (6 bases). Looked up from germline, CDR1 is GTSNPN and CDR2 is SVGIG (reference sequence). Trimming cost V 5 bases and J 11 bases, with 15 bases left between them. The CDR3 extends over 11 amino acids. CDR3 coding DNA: TGTGCCTGGGGAGATACAGGGCTCGCTTTCTTT. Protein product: CAWGDTGLAFF.

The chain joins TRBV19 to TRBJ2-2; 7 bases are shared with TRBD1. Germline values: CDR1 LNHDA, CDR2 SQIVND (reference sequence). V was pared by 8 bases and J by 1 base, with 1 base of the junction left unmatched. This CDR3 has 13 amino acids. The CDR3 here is CASGDRNTGELFF. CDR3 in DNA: TGTGCCAGTGGGGACAGGAACACCGGGGAGCTGTTTTTT.

The CDR3 here is CSVRTSGYTDTQYF. CDR3 bases: TGCAGCGTCAGGACTAGCGGGTACACAGATACGCAGTATTTT. The rearrangement joins TRBV29-1 to TRBJ2-3; 11 bases are shared with TRBD2. The CDR3 runs to 14 residues. J was trimmed by 2 bases and V by 6 bases; bases with no gene match: 4. Germline-derived CDR1 and CDR2 are SQVTM and ANQGSEA.